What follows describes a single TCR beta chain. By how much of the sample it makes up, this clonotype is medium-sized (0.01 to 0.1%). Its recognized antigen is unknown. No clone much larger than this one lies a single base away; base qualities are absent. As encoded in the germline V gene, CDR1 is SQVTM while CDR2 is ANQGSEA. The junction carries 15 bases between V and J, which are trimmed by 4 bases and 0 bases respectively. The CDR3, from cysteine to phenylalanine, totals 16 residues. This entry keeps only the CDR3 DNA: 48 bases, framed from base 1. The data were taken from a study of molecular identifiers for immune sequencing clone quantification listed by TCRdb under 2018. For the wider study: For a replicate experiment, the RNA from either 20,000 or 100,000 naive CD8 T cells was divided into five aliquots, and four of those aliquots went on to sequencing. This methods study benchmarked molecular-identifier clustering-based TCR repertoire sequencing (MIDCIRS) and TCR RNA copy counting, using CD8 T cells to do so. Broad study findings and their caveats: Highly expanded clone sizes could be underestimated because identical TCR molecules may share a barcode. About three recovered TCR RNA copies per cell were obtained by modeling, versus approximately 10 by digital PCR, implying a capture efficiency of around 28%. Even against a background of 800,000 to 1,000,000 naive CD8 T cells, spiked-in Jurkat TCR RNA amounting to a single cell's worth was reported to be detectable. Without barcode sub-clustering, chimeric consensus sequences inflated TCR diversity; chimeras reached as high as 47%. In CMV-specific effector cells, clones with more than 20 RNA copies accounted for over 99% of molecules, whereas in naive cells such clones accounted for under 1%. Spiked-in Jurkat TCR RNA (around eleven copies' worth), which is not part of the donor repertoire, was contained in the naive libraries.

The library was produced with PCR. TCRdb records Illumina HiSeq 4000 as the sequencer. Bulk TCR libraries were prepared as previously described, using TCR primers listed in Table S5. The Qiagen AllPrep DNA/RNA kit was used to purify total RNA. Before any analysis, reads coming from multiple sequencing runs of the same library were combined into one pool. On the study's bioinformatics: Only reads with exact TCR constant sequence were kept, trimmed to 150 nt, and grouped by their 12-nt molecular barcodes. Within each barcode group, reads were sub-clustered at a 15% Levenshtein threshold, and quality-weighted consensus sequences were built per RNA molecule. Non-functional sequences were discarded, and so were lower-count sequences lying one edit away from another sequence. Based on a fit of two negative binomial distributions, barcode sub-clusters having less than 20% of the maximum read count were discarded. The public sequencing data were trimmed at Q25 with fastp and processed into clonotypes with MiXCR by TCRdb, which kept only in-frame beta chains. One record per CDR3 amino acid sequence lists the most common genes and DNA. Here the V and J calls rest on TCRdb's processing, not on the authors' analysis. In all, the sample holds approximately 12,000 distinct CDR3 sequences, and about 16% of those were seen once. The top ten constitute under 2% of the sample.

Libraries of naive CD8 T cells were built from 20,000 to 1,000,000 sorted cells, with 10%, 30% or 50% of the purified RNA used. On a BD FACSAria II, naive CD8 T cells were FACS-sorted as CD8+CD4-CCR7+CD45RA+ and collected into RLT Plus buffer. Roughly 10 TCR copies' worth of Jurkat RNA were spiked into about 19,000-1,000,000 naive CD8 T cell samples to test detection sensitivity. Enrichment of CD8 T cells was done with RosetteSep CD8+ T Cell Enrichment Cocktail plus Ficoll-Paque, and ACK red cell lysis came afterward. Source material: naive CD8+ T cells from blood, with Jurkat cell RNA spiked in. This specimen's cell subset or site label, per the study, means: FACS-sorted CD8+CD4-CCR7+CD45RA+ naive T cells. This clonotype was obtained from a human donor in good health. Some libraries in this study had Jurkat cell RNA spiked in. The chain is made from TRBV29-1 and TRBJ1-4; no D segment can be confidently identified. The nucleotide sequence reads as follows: TGCAGCGTTGCTCCCATGGGCGTTGCAACTAATGAAAAACTGTTTTTT. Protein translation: CSVAPMGVATNEKLFF.